These T cell receptor beta chains were read from a single sample in a study of post-analysis software for immune sequencing data. TCRdb redid the calling of the PCR reads with MiXCR, one entry per CDR3 protein. The top ten hold around 1.7% of the sample, which has roughly 600,000 distinct CDR3 sequences, about 44% seen once. The sequenced material came from blood. The receptors stem from a girl aged 5-17 years with multiple sclerosis. Each CDR3 is given without its conserved first and last residue. Fields, in order: J gene, V gene, CDR3 length, CDR3 protein.

j_call: TRBJ1-2; v_call: TRBV5-6; cdr3_length: 12; cdr3_aa: ASSSETGGYGYT
j_call: TRBJ2-1; v_call: TRBV29-1; cdr3_length: 13; cdr3_aa: SVLGLAVSYNEQF
j_call: TRBJ1-1; v_call: TRBV10-3; cdr3_length: 14; cdr3_aa: AISVRWGVVNTEAF
j_call: TRBJ2-2; v_call: TRBV12-3/TRBV12-4; cdr3_length: 12; cdr3_aa: ASSRGSNTGELF
j_call: TRBJ2-5; v_call: TRBV7-8; cdr3_length: 13; cdr3_aa: ASSNRDTLPETQY
j_call: .; v_call: TRBV7-2; cdr3_length: 13; cdr3_aa: ASRPWNQGVYEQY
j_call: TRBJ2-1; v_call: TRBV29-1; cdr3_length: 12; cdr3_aa: SVHSGELYNEQF
j_call: TRBJ1-4; v_call: TRBV11-3; cdr3_length: 12; cdr3_aa: ASSLGPGIRKLF
j_call: TRBJ2-3; v_call: TRBV12-3/TRBV12-4; cdr3_length: 11; cdr3_aa: ASSTLGRDTQY
j_call: TRBJ2-5; v_call: TRBV6-1; cdr3_length: 11; cdr3_aa: ASSETSQETQY
j_call: TRBJ2-7; v_call: TRBV9; cdr3_length: 12; cdr3_aa: ASSSAGRGYEQY
j_call: TRBJ2-7; v_call: TRBV6-2/TRBV6-3; cdr3_length: 12; cdr3_aa: ASSYAAGSYEQY
j_call: TRBJ2-7; v_call: TRBV11-2; cdr3_length: 10; cdr3_aa: ASGGSLYEQY
j_call: TRBJ2-7; v_call: TRBV27; cdr3_length: 12; cdr3_aa: ASSPTGRIDEQY
j_call: TRBJ2-7; v_call: TRBV7-2; cdr3_length: 10; cdr3_aa: ASSLVSDEQY
j_call: TRBJ2-5; v_call: TRBV30; cdr3_length: 9; cdr3_aa: AWSAQETQY
j_call: TRBJ2-3; v_call: TRBV12-5; cdr3_length: 13; cdr3_aa: ASGFGLTGTDTQY
j_call: TRBJ2-5; v_call: TRBV12-3/TRBV12-4; cdr3_length: 12; cdr3_aa: ASKRGAEGETQY
j_call: TRBJ2-4; v_call: TRBV29-1; cdr3_length: 12; cdr3_aa: SADTGGAKNIQY
j_call: TRBJ2-6; v_call: TRBV5-1; cdr3_length: 15; cdr3_aa: ASSPDRKASGANVLT
j_call: TRBJ2-7; v_call: TRBV12-3/TRBV12-4; cdr3_length: 12; cdr3_aa: ASSSRDRGNEQY
j_call: TRBJ2-3; v_call: TRBV11-2; cdr3_length: 14; cdr3_aa: ASSPRLTTSTDTQY
j_call: TRBJ1-1; v_call: TRBV29-1; cdr3_length: 11; cdr3_aa: NVEGRLNTEAF
j_call: TRBJ1-4; v_call: TRBV6-5; cdr3_length: 11; cdr3_aa: ASSRPAGEKLF
j_call: TRBJ2-5; v_call: TRBV10-3; cdr3_length: 12; cdr3_aa: AISLQKSQETQY
j_call: TRBJ2-7; v_call: TRBV29-1; cdr3_length: 10; cdr3_aa: GVGDIIYEQY